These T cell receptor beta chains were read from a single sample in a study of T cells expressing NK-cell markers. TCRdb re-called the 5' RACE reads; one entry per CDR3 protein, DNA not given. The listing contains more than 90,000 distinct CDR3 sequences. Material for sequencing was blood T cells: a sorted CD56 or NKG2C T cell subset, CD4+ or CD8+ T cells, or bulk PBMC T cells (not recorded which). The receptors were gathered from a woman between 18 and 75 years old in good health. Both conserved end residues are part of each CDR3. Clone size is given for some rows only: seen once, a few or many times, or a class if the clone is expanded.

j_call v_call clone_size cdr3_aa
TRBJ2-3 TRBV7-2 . CASSQRGEDTQYF
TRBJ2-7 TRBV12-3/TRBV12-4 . CASSLGPGSSYEQYF
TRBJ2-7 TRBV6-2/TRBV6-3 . CASRLDLAYEQYF
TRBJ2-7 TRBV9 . CASSAGDSTYEQYF
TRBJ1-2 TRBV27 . CASKPMGNYGYTF
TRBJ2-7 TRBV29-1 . CSVSGGLGFSYEQYF
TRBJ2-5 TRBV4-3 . CASSRGLAHSGGETQYF
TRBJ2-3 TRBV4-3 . CASSQDLAGAGGDTQYF
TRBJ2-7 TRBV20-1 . CSAGAISGRAGSEQYF
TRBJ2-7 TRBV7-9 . CASSLALYEGHEQYF
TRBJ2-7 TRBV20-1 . CSASGRPSGDPYEQYF
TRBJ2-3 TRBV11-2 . CASSLVSGTSADTQYF
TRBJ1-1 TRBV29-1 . CSAHGSAGRMNTEAFF
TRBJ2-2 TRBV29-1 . CSVDGLAGANTGELFF
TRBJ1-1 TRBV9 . CASSVGGFTEAFF
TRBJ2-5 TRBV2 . CASSEYLWEETQYF
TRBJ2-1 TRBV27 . CASSLEGWNEQFF
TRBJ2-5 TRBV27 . CASRDLAVQETQYF
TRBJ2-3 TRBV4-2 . CASSQVPGQASTDTQYF
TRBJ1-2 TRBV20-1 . CSARDPGQGVYGYTF
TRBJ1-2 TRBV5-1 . CASSLATHYGYTF
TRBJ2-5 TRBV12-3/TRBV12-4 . CASSPLEETQYF
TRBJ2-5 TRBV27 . CASRHLQGGYQETQYF
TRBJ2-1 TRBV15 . CATSGGLADYNEQFF
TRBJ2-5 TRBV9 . CASSVDPSGGQETQYF
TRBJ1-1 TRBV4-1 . CASSRPTGENTEAFF
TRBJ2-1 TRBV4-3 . CASSQRTSGGQVFF
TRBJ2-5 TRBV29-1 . CSVEPGETQYF
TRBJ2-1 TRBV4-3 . CASSQDGNYNEQFF
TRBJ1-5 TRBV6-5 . CASSYGRGYDQPQHF
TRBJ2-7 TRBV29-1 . CSVEGRRVTSGSLGYEQYF
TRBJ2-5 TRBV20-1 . CSARGTSLLETQYF
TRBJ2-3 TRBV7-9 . CASSPRTSGGDDTQYF
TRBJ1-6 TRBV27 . CASRRQAQSSYNSPLHF
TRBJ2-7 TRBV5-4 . CASSSRDLLSYEQYF
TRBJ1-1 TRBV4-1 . CASSHDRGGNTEAFF
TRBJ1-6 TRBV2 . CASSECPLVRWPLHF
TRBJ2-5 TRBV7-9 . CASSNSGSETQYF
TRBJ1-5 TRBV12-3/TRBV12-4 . CASSLGTAYSNQPQHF
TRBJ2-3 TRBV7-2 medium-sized CASSLFGTGGTDTQYF
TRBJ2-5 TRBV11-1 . CASSLSPPYFREQETQYF
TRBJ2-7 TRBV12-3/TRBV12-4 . CASRTLAVAYEQYF
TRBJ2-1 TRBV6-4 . CASSGSSGGFGEQFF
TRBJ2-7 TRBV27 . CASSLSLTYEQYF